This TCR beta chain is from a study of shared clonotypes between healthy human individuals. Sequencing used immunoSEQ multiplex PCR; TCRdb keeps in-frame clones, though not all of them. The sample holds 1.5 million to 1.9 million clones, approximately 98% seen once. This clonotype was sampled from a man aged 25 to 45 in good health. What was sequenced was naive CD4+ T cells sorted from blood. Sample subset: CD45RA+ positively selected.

CDR3 sequence (DNA): TGTGCCAGCTCACCTAATGATCAAAGGTACGAGCAGTACTTC. Its protein product is CASSPNDQRYEQYF. This chain uses TRBV18 with TRBJ2-7; D remains ambiguous. There are 14 residues in the CDR3. The germline V and J ends were trimmed by 3 bases and 4 bases, with 13 bases remaining between them. Germline loops: CDR1 KGHSH, CDR2 LQKENI.